This entry features one T cell receptor delta chain sequence. This entry belongs to a study of gamma-delta T cells after stem cell transplantation. TCRdb re-called the RT-PCR reads using CATT. The sample has 3,200 or so delta-chain clones; 4.5% to 6% are singletons. The CDR3 length is 18 residues. Germline-derived CDR1 and CDR2 are GEAIGNYY and EKD. The V end lost 4 bases, the J end lost 0 bases, and 15 bases lay between the germline ends. The sample consisted of gamma-delta T cells. The genes are TRDV2 and TRDJ3, with D unresolved. This TCR derives from a human donor. It is not recorded whose cells these are; they may come from a transplant donor. The CDR3 DNA is TGTGCCTGTGATCCCGGAGGGGCCAGCTCCTGGGACACCCGACAGATGTTTTTC. Its translation is CACDPGGASSWDTRQMFF.